The 24 T cell receptor beta chains in this list originate from one sample, sequenced in a study of regulatory dendritic cells for organ transplantation. No antigen has been identified for these receptors. TCRdb's copy holds only in-frame clones and misses some; the assay was immunoSEQ multiplex PCR. Seen here are approximately 12,000 clones, roughly 69% observed once, and the top ten hold roughly 0.6%. CFSE-labeled sorted T cells met regulatory or mature dendritic cells for around five days. Sequenced input: naive CD4+ T cells from blood cultured with regulatory dendritic cells. Subset specified: CD45RA+ naive T cells. Receptors were obtained from a human donor in good health.

J is TRBJ2-1 and V is TRBV4-2; 7 positions match TRBD1. This CDR3 contains 15 residues. The ends lost 2 bases at V and 10 bases at J; junction bases unmatched: 11. Germline CDR1 is LGHNA and CDR2 is YNFKEQ. Here the CDR3 DNA reads TGTGCCAGCAGCCAATCCGACAGGGCTTTGGCAGAGCAGTTCTTC. Its translation: CASSQSDRALAEQFF.

The rearrangement links TRBV5-1 to TRBJ2-2, with 8 bases fitting TRBD1. The CDR3 extends over 16 amino acids. The V and J ends lost 3 bases and 6 bases, in that order; junction bases with no gene match: 10. CDR1 and CDR2 (germline): SGHRS, YFSETQ. The CDR3 coding sequence is TGCGCCAGCAGCTATGGACAGGGTGGGATCGCCGGGGAGCTGTTTTTT. Translated, it gives CASSYGQGGIAGELFF.

The rearrangement uses TRBV7-3 and TRBJ1-2, with 7 bases lining up with TRBD1. The CDR3 is made up of 14 amino acids. The junction had 2 bases not matched to a gene; V was cut back by 0 bases and J by 4 bases. The germline V gene encodes CDR1 SGHTA and CDR2 FQGTGA. The chain's CDR3 is CASSLTGGLYGYTF. CDR3 coding DNA: TGTGCCAGCAGCTTAACAGGGGGCCTCTATGGCTACACCTTC.

This clone has a single count. The CDR3 DNA reads as TGTGCCAGTAGTCTACAGGGCCATAACTATGGCTACACCTTC. This translates into CASSLQGHNYGYTF. The V gene is TRBV19, the J gene TRBJ1-2, with a weak D call TRBD1 (6 bases). Trimming shortened V by 5 bases and J by 1 base, and 11 bases separated the two germline ends. CDR3 size: 14 residues. Germline V lookup: CDR1 LNHDA, CDR2 SQIVND (reference sequence). Combining the CDR3 with reference TRBV19 and TRBJ1-2 gives the whole variable domain DGGITQSPKYLFRKEGQNVTLSCEQNLNHDAMYWYRQDPGQGLRLIYYSQIVNDFQKGDIAEGYSVSREKKESFPLTVTSAQKNPTAFYLCASSLQGHNYGYTFGSGTRLTVV.

The rearrangement joins TRBV5-5 to TRBJ1-6; D might be TRBD1 (5 bases). This CDR3 has 14 amino acids. V was shortened by 2 bases and J by 5 bases, with 8 bases between the two germline ends. The germline V gene encodes CDR1 SGHKS and CDR2 YYEKEE (reference sequence). Here the CDR3 DNA reads TGTGCCAGCAGCTTCCAGGGAAATAATTCACCCCTCCACTTT. Translating gives CASSFQGNNSPLHF. The full variable domain, in which reference TRBV5-5 and TRBJ1-6 provide the parts outside the CDR3, is DAGVTQSPTHLIKTRGQQVTLRCSPISGHKSVSWYQQVLGQGPQFIFQYYEKEERGRGNFPDRFSARQFPNYSSELNVNALLLGDSALYLCASSFQGNNSPLHFGNGTRLTVT.

The rearrangement links TRBV5-1 to TRBJ2-5; 7 nucleotides align to TRBD1. CDR1 SGHRS and CDR2 YFSETQ come from the germline V gene. This CDR3 has 13 residues. Trimming removed 7 bases from V and 5 bases from J; junction bases left unmatched: 8. The CDR3 spells CASGLTGEETQYF. The CDR3, as DNA: TGCGCCAGCGGACTTACAGGGGAGGAGACCCAGTACTTC.

V usage is TRBV27 and J usage is TRBJ2-3; 9 bases match TRBD1. The CDR3 contains 14 residues. Germline CDR1 reads MNHEY; CDR2 reads SMNVEV (reference sequence). J gave up 6 bases and V 6 bases, and 7 bases lay outside the gene matches. The CDR3 DNA reads as TGTGCCAGCAGCCTGGACAGGGGTTCCGATACGCAGTATTTT. This sequence encodes CASSLDRGSDTQYF.

This sequence joins TRBV5-4 and TRBJ2-2; 10 bases are a match to TRBD2. CDR1 is SGHNT and CDR2 is YYREEE in the germline V gene (reference sequence). Unmatched junction bases numbered 7, after V lost 4 bases and J lost 4 bases. The CDR3 runs 16 residues. The CDR3 loop reads CASSPQRGGITGELFF. In DNA, the CDR3 is TGTGCCAGCAGCCCACAGCGGGGGGGTATCACCGGGGAGCTGTTTTTT.

This chain links TRBV27 with TRBJ1-1; D unclear. The germline V gene encodes CDR1 MNHEY and CDR2 SMNVEV (reference sequence). The CDR3 has 14 amino acids. The V end was cut by 0 bases, the J end by 5 bases, with 10 bases between. The CDR3 region is CASSLSRGWTEAFF. The CDR3 coding sequence is TGTGCCAGCAGTTTATCTCGCGGGTGGACTGAAGCTTTCTTT.

The V call is TRBV5-1, the J call TRBJ2-6, with TRBD1 matching 10 bases. The germline V gene has CDR1 SGHRS and CDR2 YFSETQ. V shed 4 bases and J 0 bases; nucleotides not matched to a gene: 7. The CDR3 covers 18 residues. CDR3 in DNA: TGCGCCAGCAGCCCGGGGACAGGGGCCTTCTCTGGGGCCAACGTCCTGACTTTC. Protein product: CASSPGTGAFSGANVLTF.

This chain connects TRBV9 to TRBJ1-6; D perhaps matches TRBD1 (5 bases). Trimming removed 0 bases from V and 6 bases from J, with 13 bases in between. The germline CDR1 and CDR2 sequences are SGDLS and YYNGEE. This CDR3 contains 16 residues. The CDR3 is CASSVASTAGNSPLHF. The DNA for the CDR3 is TGTGCCAGCAGCGTAGCTTCGACAGCGGGTAATTCACCCCTCCACTTT.

This sequence joins TRBV14 and TRBJ2-1; D may be TRBD1 (5 bases). The CDR3 totals 13 residues. Trimming removed 4 bases from V and 9 bases from J, with 13 bases in between. Germline V gene lookup returns CDR1 SGHDN and CDR2 FVKESK. The CDR3 reads CASSPQGVGEQFF. CDR3 nucleotide sequence: TGTGCCAGCAGCCCCCAAGGGGTAGGTGAGCAGTTCTTC. Combining the CDR3 with reference TRBV14 and TRBJ2-1 gives the whole variable domain EAGVTQFPSHSVIEKGQTVTLRCDPISGHDNLYWYRRVMGKEIKFLLHFVKESKQDESGMPNNRFLAERTGGTYSTLKVQPAELEDSGVYFCASSPQGVGEQFFGPGTRLTVL.

This clone was detected a few times. The V call is TRBV6-1, the J call TRBJ1-2; TRBD1 matches 7 bases. The V and J ends lost 2 bases and 5 bases, in that order; junction bases with no gene match: 5. This CDR3 region has 14 residues. Germline CDR1 and CDR2: MNHNS and SASEGT. CDR3 loop: CASSELSGGYGYTF. CDR3 DNA sequence: TGTGCCAGCAGTGAATTGTCAGGGGGGTATGGCTACACCTTC.

This chain links TRBV2 with TRBJ2-3, with 13 bases lining up with TRBD2. The germline gives CDR1 SNHLY, CDR2 FYNNEI. The CDR3 spans 15 residues. The ends lost 2 bases at V and 9 bases at J; junction bases unmatched: 5. CDR3 nucleotide sequence: TGTGCCAGCAGTGAAAAGACTAGCGGGGGGCCGACGCAGTATTTT. This codes for CASSEKTSGGPTQYF.

The chain combines TRBV5-1 with TRBJ2-3; weak D call: TRBD2 (6 bases). The germline gives CDR1 SGHRS, CDR2 YFSETQ. V was clipped by 0 bases and J by 6 bases, with 11 bases between them. The CDR3 is made up of 14 amino acids. As DNA, the CDR3 is TGCGCCAGCAGCTTGGAGGCTAGCGCGGATACGCAGTATTTT. Amino acids: CASSLEASADTQYF.

Here the CDR3 DNA reads TGTGCCAGCAGCGTAGCTCGGGTGGCGTCTGGAAACACCATATATTTT. Its translation: CASSVARVASGNTIYF. J is TRBJ1-3 and V is TRBV9; D is ambiguous. The germline gives CDR1 SGDLS, CDR2 YYNGEE. Trimming removed 0 bases at V and 1 base at J, with 11 bases between. The CDR3 covers 16 residues.

V gene TRBV13 combines with J gene TRBJ1-3; D unclear. The CDR3 spans 14 residues. V shed 5 bases and J shed 4 bases, with 12 bases lying between them. The germline V gene encodes CDR1 PRHDT and CDR2 FYEKMQ (reference sequence). The CDR3 DNA sequence: TGTGCCAGCAGCCCCGGAGGGATAGGAAACACCATATATTTT. As protein: CASSPGGIGNTIYF.

CDR3 nucleotide sequence: TGTGCCAGCACCCGCGGGACAGGAGAGAACACTGAAGCTTTCTTT. It codes for CASTRGTGENTEAFF. The chain carries TRBV6-5 and TRBJ1-1; 8 bases are a match to TRBD1. Germline values: CDR1 MNHEY, CDR2 SVGAGI. The CDR3 is 15 residues long. J gave up 1 base and V 7 bases, and 8 bases lay outside the gene matches.

This clone has only a few counts. This sequence joins TRBV19 and TRBJ1-5; weak D call: TRBD1 (6 bases). CDR3 length: 15 residues. V was trimmed by 3 bases and J by 3 bases, leaving 12 bases between them. CDR1 is LNHDA, CDR2 SQIVND, per germline (reference sequence). In DNA, the CDR3 is TGTGCCAGTAGTATGACACAGGGTACCAATCAGCCCCAGCATTTT. It translates to CASSMTQGTNQPQHF.

This clone was observed a single time. The gene calls are TRBV19 and TRBJ2-3; TRBD1 might be the D (6 bases). V lost 2 bases and J lost 8, with 11 bases in between. The CDR3 spans 13 residues. Germline V lookup: CDR1 LNHDA, CDR2 SQIVND (reference sequence). This CDR3 reads CASSIRGGVTQYF. CDR3 in DNA: TGTGCCAGTAGTATAAGAGGGGGTGTTACGCAGTATTTT. Filled out from reference TRBV19 and TRBJ2-3, the complete variable domain reads DGGITQSPKYLFRKEGQNVTLSCEQNLNHDAMYWYRQDPGQGLRLIYYSQIVNDFQKGDIAEGYSVSREKKESFPLTVTSAQKNPTAFYLCASSIRGGVTQYFGPGTRLTVL.

This sequence joins TRBV6-5 and TRBJ1-5; D may be TRBD1 (5 bases). The CDR3 has 12 residues. Trimming left V 6 bases short and J 11 bases short, with 14 bases between. Germline V gives CDR1 MNHEY, CDR2 SVGAGI. CDR3 residues: CASSSPGGSQHF. The CDR3 DNA reads as TGTGCCAGCAGCTCGCCGGGGGGGTCCCAGCATTTT.

This clone has a single count. The chain uses TRBV27 and TRBJ1-4; D possibly corresponds to TRBD1 (5 bases). This CDR3 is built from 14 residues. Germline V gene lookup returns CDR1 MNHEY and CDR2 SMNVEV (reference sequence). V lost 6 bases to trimming and J lost 7 bases, with 15 bases between them. Written as DNA, the CDR3 is TGTGCCAGCAGCTGGCGGGGCGGTAGTGAAAAACTGTTTTTT. Amino acids: CASSWRGGSEKLFF.

This clone was counted a few times. This chain uses TRBV10-3 with TRBJ2-3; the D is unclear. Germline V CDR1 and CDR2: ENHRY, SYGVKD. This CDR3 has 13 amino acids. V was clipped by 6 bases and J by 0 bases, with 7 bases between them. CDR3 sequence reads: CAISPPSTDTQYF. The CDR3 DNA follows: TGTGCCATCAGCCCCCCTAGCACAGATACGCAGTATTTT.

Concerning this clone: Its ends do not fully match the called genes, so a read error is possible. The J gene is TRBJ2-1, the V gene TRBV7-7; tentatively, D is TRBD2 (5 bases). Germline loops: CDR1 SSHAT, CDR2 FNYEAQ (reference sequence). The CDR3 is made up of 13 amino acids. Here the CDR3 DNA reads TGTGCTAGCAGCCTCCTCTTACGGGGAGAGCAGTTCTTC. Amino acids: CASSLLLRGEQFF. Looking up the rest from reference TRBV7-7 and TRBJ2-1 gives the full variable domain: GAGVSQSPRYKVTKRGQDVTLRCDPISSHATLYWYQQALGQGPEFLTYFNYEAQPDKSGLPSDRFSAERPEGSISTLTIQRTEQRDSAMYRCASSLLLRGEQFFGPGTRLTVL.